These 25 T cell receptor beta chains share one sample of origin, sequenced in a study of CD8 T cells in Susac syndrome (dated by TCRdb to about 2019). Libraries were made using the immunoSEQ multiplex PCR assay. RNA was extracted with the RNeasy kit and roughly 0.5 to 1 ug was reverse transcribed using random hexamers. TCRdb reprocessing: public reads trimmed at Q25 with fastp, clones called with MiXCR, in-frame beta chains kept. Records with the same CDR3 protein are collapsed into one entry carrying the most frequent genes and DNA. The sample profile shows 300,000 or so distinct CDR3 sequences; about 91% of them were found once. The ten biggest clones cover 0.065% of the sample. What was sequenced was CD4+ T cells from PBMCs. These receptors were obtained from a human donor with multiple sclerosis.

This clonotype was detected only a few times. The chain links TRBV6-6 to TRBJ2-7, with a weak D call TRBD2 (5 bases). From germline, CDR1 is MNHNY and CDR2 SVGAGI (reference sequence). The CDR3 has 14 residues. V lost 2 bases to trimming and J lost 3 bases, with 11 bases between them. The CDR3 DNA follows: TGTGCCAGCAGTTACGAACTAGGGAACTACGAGCAGTACTTC. Residues: CASSYELGNYEQYF.

The gene calls are TRBV12-3 or TRBV12-4 and TRBJ1-1, with D unclear. The CDR3 extends over 14 amino acids. Trimming removed 4 bases from V and 1 base from J, with 10 bases in between. CDR3 bases: TGTGCCAGCAGTTCCAGTCTGGCGAACACTGAAGCTTTCTTT. Translated: CASSSSLANTEAFF.

The chain uses TRBV12-3 or TRBV12-4 and TRBJ2-7, with 7 positions matching TRBD1. With 5 bases clipped from V and 2 bases from J, the junction kept 6 bases outside the gene matches. CDR3 size: 14 residues. CDR3 bases: TGTGCCAGCAGTGCGGACAGGCTCGCCTACGAGCAGTACTTC. It yields the protein CASSADRLAYEQYF.

V is TRBV7-2 and J is TRBJ2-5; 8 positions match TRBD2. Germline CDR1 and CDR2: SGHTA and FQGNSA. The CDR3 length is 16 residues. With 0 bases clipped from V and 5 bases from J, the junction kept 8 bases outside the gene matches. CDR3 sequence reads: CASSLAGTRGLETQYF. The CDR3 DNA is TGTGCCAGCAGCTTAGCGGGGACTAGAGGGCTTGAGACCCAGTACTTC. Together with reference TRBV7-2 and TRBJ2-5, the CDR3 gives the full variable domain: GAGVSQSPSNKVTEKGKDVELRCDPISGHTALYWYRQSLGQGLEFLIYFQGNSAPDKSGLPSDRFSAERTGGSVSTLTIQRTQQEDSAVYLCASSLAGTRGLETQYFGPGTRLLVL.

The count of this clonotype is one. As DNA, the CDR3 is TGTGCCAGTAGTAAGACGGCTAGCGGGGGCCCAAATGAGCAGTTCTTC. It encodes CASSKTASGGPNEQFF. This chain joins TRBV19 and TRBJ2-1, with 10 bases that match TRBD2. Germline lookup yields CDR1 LNHDA and CDR2 SQIVND (reference sequence). The junction had 10 bases not matched to a gene; V was cut back by 4 bases and J by 7 bases. CDR3 length: 16 residues.

V and J are TRBV15 and TRBJ2-3; D is uncertain. V lost 5 bases, J lost 7 bases, and 13 bases lay in between. Germline values: CDR1 LNHNV, CDR2 YYDKDF (reference sequence). The CDR3 sequence is 13 residues long. The CDR3 is CATSPRRVNTQYF. The CDR3 DNA reads TGTGCCACCAGCCCCAGAAGGGTAAATACGCAGTATTTT.

V usage is TRBV3-1 and J usage is TRBJ1-3; no reliable D call. Germline values: CDR1 LGHDT, CDR2 YNNKEL (reference sequence). This CDR3 has 15 amino acids. V shed 4 bases and J shed 4 bases, with 14 bases lying between them. For the CDR3, the DNA is TGTGCCAGCAGCCCGGGCGGGGAATACGGAAACACCATATATTTT. It yields the protein CASSPGGEYGNTIYF.

The chain joins TRBV7-9 to TRBJ2-1; no clear D. CDR1 SEHNR and CDR2 FQNEAQ come from the germline V gene (reference sequence). Trimming pared 5 bases from V and 1 base from J, leaving 18 bases between. The length of the CDR3 is 17 residues. CDR3 region: CASSPRGGTGSYNEQFF. In DNA form, the CDR3 reads TGTGCCAGCAGCCCCAGAGGCGGAACCGGGTCCTACAATGAGCAGTTCTTC.

The chain combines TRBV4-3 with TRBJ2-1; possibly TRBD2 for D (6 bases). V dropped 4 bases and J dropped 9 bases, with 13 bases sitting between them. The CDR3 sequence is 13 residues long. Germline V gene data show CDR1 as LGHNA and CDR2 as YSLEER. The CDR3 reads CASSRDLAAEQFF. The CDR3 region has the DNA TGCGCCAGCAGCCGGGACTTAGCCGCTGAGCAGTTCTTC.

The CDR3 spells CASSYSRDGYTF. The CDR3 region has the DNA TGTGCCAGCAGTTATTCGCGGGATGGCTACACCTTC. The chain has TRBV6-6 and TRBJ1-2; D unclear. V shed 3 bases and J shed 6 bases, with 8 bases lying between them. This CDR3 contains 12 residues. The germline CDR1 and CDR2 sequences are MNHNY and SVGAGI (reference sequence).

The rearrangement uses TRBV7-3 and TRBJ2-1, with 13 bases lining up with TRBD2. The CDR3 covers 15 residues. With V trimmed by 5 bases and J by 8 bases, 6 bases remained unmatched. Germline loops: CDR1 SGHTA, CDR2 FQGTGA. DNA of the CDR3: TGTGCCAGCAGCCCCGAACTAGCGGGAGGGCATGAGCAGTTCTTC. Translating it yields CASSPELAGGHEQFF.

V and J are TRBV12-3 or TRBV12-4 and TRBJ2-4, with TRBD2 matching over 7 bases. Trimming at V came to 3 bases and at J to 15 bases, leaving 14 bases not matched to a gene. The CDR3 length is 14 residues. CDR3 sequence reads: CASSFGGVGPAPYF. The DNA for the CDR3 is TGTGCCAGCAGTTTTGGGGGGGTGGGTCCCGCCCCGTACTTC.

This sequence joins TRBV29-1 and TRBJ2-2; 10 bases line up with TRBD1. The CDR3 has 14 amino acids. CDR1 and CDR2 from the germline V gene are SQVTM and ANQGSEA. The V and J ends lost 7 bases and 5 bases, in that order; junction bases with no gene match: 7. The CDR3 sequence: CSASGTGVTGELFF. The CDR3 nucleotides are TGCAGCGCATCCGGGACAGGGGTGACCGGGGAGCTGTTTTTT.

The chain employs TRBV10-3 and TRBJ2-5; TRBD1 might be the D (6 bases). Germline V gene data show CDR1 as ENHRY and CDR2 as SYGVKD. V lost 2 bases and J 2 bases, leaving 9 bases between the germline ends. This CDR3 comprises 14 residues. CDR3: CAISEGRGQETQYF. In DNA, the CDR3 is TGTGCCATCAGTGAGGGAAGGGGGCAAGAGACCCAGTACTTC.

The chain is built from TRBV4-3 and TRBJ1-2, with no clear D. The V end lost 0 bases, the J end lost 2 bases, and 7 bases lay between the germline ends. The CDR3 runs 14 residues. Germline V lookup: CDR1 LGHNA, CDR2 YSLEER. CDR3 loop: CASSQDFINYGYTF. The CDR3 DNA sequence: TGCGCCAGCAGCCAAGATTTCATAAACTATGGCTACACCTTC.

V gene TRBV6-5 combines with J gene TRBJ2-2; D may match TRBD1 or TRBD2 (6 bases each). Germline lookup yields CDR1 MNHEY and CDR2 SVGAGI. CDR3 length: 16 residues. The ends were cut back, 2 bases at V and 0 bases at J, with 10 bases in the middle. In DNA form, the CDR3 reads TGTGCCAGCAGTTACGACGGGGGCCCGAACACCGGGGAGCTGTTTTTT. Translating it yields CASSYDGGPNTGELFF.

The chain joins TRBV5-1 to TRBJ1-3; TRBD1 is a possible D gene (5 bases). The V gene lost 0 bases and the J gene lost 0 bases, with 10 bases spanning the gap. There are 16 residues in the CDR3. The germline CDR1 and CDR2 sequences are SGHRS and YFSETQ. CDR3 in DNA: TGCGCCAGCAGCTTGGTTACCGGGGGCTCTGGAAACACCATATATTTT. Its translation is CASSLVTGGSGNTIYF.

This chain connects TRBV19 to TRBJ1-1; D not resolved. CDR1 is LNHDA, CDR2 SQIVND, per germline (reference sequence). CDR3 length equals 15 residues. With 3 bases removed from V and 4 bases from J, the gap between germline ends came to 15 bases. The CDR3 region has the DNA TGTGCCAGTAGTATGATGGCAGTGCTGGTCACTGAAGCTTTCTTT. Translating it yields CASSMMAVLVTEAFF.

The rearrangement links TRBV7-9 to TRBJ2-2; D assignment may be TRBD1 or TRBD2 (5 bases each). The V end was cut by 5 bases, the J end by 6 bases, with 16 bases between. The CDR3 spans 15 residues. CDR1 and CDR2 from the germline V gene are SEHNR and FQNEAQ (reference sequence). This chain's CDR3 is CASSLGTPTPGELFF. CDR3 in DNA: TGTGCCAGCAGCCTCGGGACGCCCACGCCCGGGGAGCTGTTTTTT.

V and J are TRBV12-3 or TRBV12-4 and TRBJ2-2; no clear D. V lost 4 bases and J 3 bases, leaving 3 bases between the germline ends. The length of the CDR3 is 12 residues. CDR3 sequence (DNA): TGTGCCAGCAGTTGGTACACCGGGGAGCTGTTTTTT. Translating gives CASSWYTGELFF.

This chain uses TRBV6-6 with TRBJ1-5; D not certain. V lost 0 bases to trimming and J lost 0 bases, with 9 bases between them. This CDR3 contains 16 residues. Germline V gene lookup returns CDR1 MNHNY and CDR2 SVGAGI (reference sequence). The CDR3 nucleotides read TGTGCCAGCAGTTACTCGGGCGGGGTTAGCAATCAGCCCCAGCATTTT. Its protein product is CASSYSGGVSNQPQHF.

This rearrangement joins TRBV11-3 to TRBJ2-2, with D tentatively TRBD2 (6 bases). Trimming removed 5 bases at V and 2 bases at J, with 15 bases between. CDR3 size: 16 residues. Germline CDR1 SGHNT, CDR2 YENEEA. CDR3 nucleotide sequence: TGTGCCAGCAGCCCCATGGGCGGGGCCAACACCGGGGAGCTGTTTTTT. Its translation is CASSPMGGANTGELFF.

This chain links TRBV7-2 with TRBJ2-3; D may be TRBD2 (5 bases). V dropped 1 base and J dropped 7 bases, with 12 bases sitting between them. The CDR3 totals 14 residues. The germline gives CDR1 SGHTA, CDR2 FQGNSA. The CDR3 DNA reads as TGTGCCAGCAGCTTAGACCGGACTGACAATACGCAGTATTTT. Protein: CASSLDRTDNTQYF.

The chain combines TRBV24-1 with TRBJ2-1, with D perhaps TRBD2 (5 bases). Germline V lookup: CDR1 KGHDR, CDR2 SFDVKD. Trimming removed 4 bases at V and 8 bases at J, with 17 bases between. The CDR3 is 15 amino acids. In DNA, the CDR3 is TGTGCCACCAGTGACCCTCGAGAGGGCGGCGATGAGCAGTTCTTC. Amino acid sequence: CATSDPREGGDEQFF.

V gene TRBV5-6 combines with J gene TRBJ2-5, with D perhaps being TRBD1 or TRBD2 (5 bases each). Looked up from germline, CDR1 is SGHDT and CDR2 is YYEEEE. The CDR3 covers 16 residues. Trimming left V 7 bases short and J 5 bases short, with 24 bases between. The CDR3 coding sequence is TGTGCCAGCGCCTCCAAGGGGAGTTATCTTTGGGAGACCCAGTACTTC. Amino acid sequence: CASASKGSYLWETQYF.